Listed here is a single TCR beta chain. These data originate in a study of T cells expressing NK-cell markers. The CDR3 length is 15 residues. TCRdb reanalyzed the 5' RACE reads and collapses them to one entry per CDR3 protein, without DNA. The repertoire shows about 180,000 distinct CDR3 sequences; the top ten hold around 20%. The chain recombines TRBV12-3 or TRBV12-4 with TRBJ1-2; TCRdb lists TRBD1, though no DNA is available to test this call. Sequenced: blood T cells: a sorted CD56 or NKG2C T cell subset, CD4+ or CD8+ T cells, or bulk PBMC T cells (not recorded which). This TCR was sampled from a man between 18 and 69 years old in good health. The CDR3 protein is CASSSGQGAWLGYTF.